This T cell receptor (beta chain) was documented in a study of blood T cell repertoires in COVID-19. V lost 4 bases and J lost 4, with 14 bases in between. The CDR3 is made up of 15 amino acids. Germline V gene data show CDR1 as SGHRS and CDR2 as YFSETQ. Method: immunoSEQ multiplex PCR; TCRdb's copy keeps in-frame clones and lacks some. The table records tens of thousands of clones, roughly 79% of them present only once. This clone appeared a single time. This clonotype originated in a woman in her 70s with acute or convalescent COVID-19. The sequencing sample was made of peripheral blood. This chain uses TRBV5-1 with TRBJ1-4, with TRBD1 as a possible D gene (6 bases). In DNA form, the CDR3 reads TGCGCCAGCAGCGTCCAGACAGGTAGTAATGAAAAACTGTTTTTT. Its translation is CASSVQTGSNEKLFF. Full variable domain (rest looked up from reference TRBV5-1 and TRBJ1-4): KAGVTQTPRYLIKTRGQQVTLSCSPISGHRSVSWYQQTPGQGLQFLFEYFSETQRNKGNFPGRFSGRQFSNSRSEMNVSTLELGDSALYLCASSVQTGSNEKLFFGSGTQLSVL.